A selection of T cell receptor beta chains follows, all from one sample in a study of shared clonotypes between healthy human individuals. The repertoire was sequenced with immunoSEQ multiplex PCR; TCRdb's copy has only in-frame clones and lacks some. The table shows some 1,100,000 clones, with 75% to 85% occurring only once. Sequencing used memory CD4+ T cells from PBMCs. These receptors were obtained from a man younger than 35 in good health. Some clones in this sample may be carry-over from other donors' samples. CDR3s include the opening cysteine and the closing phenylalanine or tryptophan. The D gene is left open where the match is weak. Rows give clone size only sometimes, using once, few, many, or a class for an expanded clone.

CDR3nt: TGTGCCACGACAACTAGCGGGAGAACAGATACGCAGTATTTT; CDR3aa: CATTTSGRTDTQYF; v_gene: TRBV10-3; len: 14; d_gene: TRBD2; abundance: NA; j_gene: TRBJ2-3
CDR3nt: TGTGCTAGTGGTTTGGGAACAGGGCTCCACGAGCAGTACTTC; CDR3aa: CASGLGTGLHEQYF; v_gene: TRBV12-5; len: 14; d_gene: NA; abundance: once; j_gene: TRBJ2-7
CDR3nt: TGTGCCAGCAGCACGGGACTAGTAGCGCTCAATGAGCAGTTCTTC; CDR3aa: CASSTGLVALNEQFF; v_gene: TRBV21-1; len: 15; d_gene: NA; abundance: NA; j_gene: TRBJ2-1
CDR3nt: TGCGCCAGCAGCCAAGATTGGGGAACTAACTATGGCTACACCTTC; CDR3aa: CASSQDWGTNYGYTF; v_gene: TRBV4-3; len: 15; d_gene: NA; abundance: few; j_gene: TRBJ1-2
CDR3nt: TGTGCCAGTAGTGGGACAGGTGGAAGAAGGTATAGCAATCAGCCCCAGCATTTT; CDR3aa: CASSGTGGRRYSNQPQHF; v_gene: TRBV19; len: 18; d_gene: TRBD1; abundance: NA; j_gene: TRBJ1-5
CDR3nt: TGTGCCAGCAGCTCAGGACTAGCGGGACGAGGGGAGCTGTTTTTT; CDR3aa: CASSSGLAGRGELFF; v_gene: TRBV5-4; len: 15; d_gene: TRBD2; abundance: NA; j_gene: TRBJ2-2
CDR3nt: TGTGCCAGCAGCTTACGCGGGGGACAGGACGACTATGGCTACACCTTC; CDR3aa: CASSLRGGQDDYGYTF; v_gene: TRBV5-4; len: 16; d_gene: TRBD1; abundance: NA; j_gene: TRBJ1-2
CDR3nt: TGTGCCAGCAGCGTAGGGCGGACTACCTCCTACAATGAGCAGTTCTTC; CDR3aa: CASSVGRTTSYNEQFF; v_gene: TRBV9; len: 16; d_gene: NA; abundance: NA; j_gene: TRBJ2-1
CDR3nt: TGTGCCAGCAGCGTCGGGCCTAAGGAGACCCAGTACTTC; CDR3aa: CASSVGPKETQYF; v_gene: TRBV7-9; len: 13; d_gene: NA; abundance: once; j_gene: TRBJ2-5
CDR3nt: TGTGCCAGTAGTATAGCAGGGGCGCGAGAAAAACTGTTTTTT; CDR3aa: CASSIAGAREKLFF; v_gene: TRBV19; len: 14; d_gene: NA; abundance: NA; j_gene: TRBJ1-4
CDR3nt: TGTGCCAGCAAAATTGAAGCTGGGACAGGGAGCTATGGCTACACCTTC; CDR3aa: CASKIEAGTGSYGYTF; v_gene: TRBV2; len: 16; d_gene: TRBD1; abundance: NA; j_gene: TRBJ1-2
CDR3nt: TGTGCCAGCAGCCCCGTCGGCTACGAGCAGTACTTC; CDR3aa: CASSPVGYEQYF; v_gene: TRBV28; len: 12; d_gene: NA; abundance: NA; j_gene: TRBJ2-7
CDR3nt: TGTGCCAGAGTTTCCCACAGTCCGGGGCATCAGCCCCAGCATTTT; CDR3aa: CARVSHSPGHQPQHF; v_gene: TRBV5-3; len: 15; d_gene: NA; abundance: NA; j_gene: TRBJ1-5
CDR3nt: TGTGCCAGCTCACCACCAGGGTTCACTGAAGCTTTCTTT; CDR3aa: CASSPPGFTEAFF; v_gene: TRBV18; len: 13; d_gene: NA; abundance: NA; j_gene: TRBJ1-1
CDR3nt: TGTGCCAGCAGCCCCCCTTTGAGCGTGCCAGGGGGTAAGACTGAAGCTTTCTTT; CDR3aa: CASSPPLSVPGGKTEAFF; v_gene: TRBV11-1; len: 18; d_gene: TRBD1; abundance: NA; j_gene: TRBJ1-1